Presented here are 25 T cell receptor beta chains from one specimen sequenced in a study of T cells in Graves' hyperthyroidism and ophthalmopathy. TCR beta CDR3 regions were amplified from RNA transcripts. The HTBI primer set served for first-round RT-PCR of the TCR CDR3. TCRdb reprocessed the multiplex PCR reads via MiXCR and lists one record per CDR3 protein. The top ten clones hold 25% to 30% of a sample with over 150,000 distinct CDR3 sequences, approximately 17% of them seen once. The sample consisted of blood. Source of these receptors: a woman between 45 and 60 years old with Graves' hyperthyroidism.

The J gene is TRBJ1-1, the V gene TRBV7-9; D remains unclear. Trimming removed 5 bases from V and 0 bases from J, with 13 bases in between. Germline assignment: CDR1 SEHNR and CDR2 FQNEAQ (reference sequence). This CDR3 region has 15 residues. CDR3 in DNA: TGTGCCAGCAGCCTCAGTTTGGGCCTGAACACTGAAGCTTTCTTT. Protein product: CASSLSLGLNTEAFF.

This clonotype was detected many times. The chain links TRBV3-1 to TRBJ1-2, with 7 nucleotides matching TRBD1. Germline CDR1 and CDR2: LGHDT and YNNKEL (reference sequence). The CDR3 has 16 amino acids. The trim removed 1 base at V and 4 bases at J, leaving 9 bases unmatched. The CDR3 DNA follows: TGTGCCAGCAGCCAAGCCTTGAGACAGGGCATCTATGGCTACACCTTC. It encodes CASSQALRQGIYGYTF.

CDR3 coding DNA: TGTGCCACCAGTGATGCCGGGACTCTGGGGTACAATGAGCAGTTCTTC. It is translated as CATSDAGTLGYNEQFF. The rearrangement uses TRBV24-1 and TRBJ2-1; maybe TRBD2 (6 bases). Between the trimmed V and J ends, which lost 3 bases and 4 bases, there was a span of 15 bases. The CDR3 has 16 residues. Germline CDR1 KGHDR, CDR2 SFDVKD.

Only a few counts were recorded for this clonotype. The J gene is TRBJ1-4, the V gene TRBV5-1; 8 bases are shared with TRBD1. This CDR3 spans 17 amino acids. Germline assignment: CDR1 SGHRS and CDR2 YFSETQ. V gave up 4 bases and J gave up 5 bases; unmatched junction bases: 13. The CDR3 nucleotides read TGCGCCAGCAGCGCCGTAACTACAGGGGGATGGAATGAAAAACTGTTTTTT. Its translation: CASSAVTTGGWNEKLFF.

This clonotype was detected a few times. The rearrangement links TRBV4-2 to TRBJ1-2; D gene ambiguous. CDR1 is LGHNA and CDR2 is YNFKEQ in the germline V gene. The V end was cut by 1 base, the J end by 2 bases, with 8 bases between. There are 14 residues in the CDR3. The CDR3 spells CASSQVHANYGYTF. In nucleotides, the CDR3 is TGTGCCAGCAGCCAAGTTCACGCGAACTATGGCTACACCTTC.

V is TRBV19 and J is TRBJ2-2; D might be TRBD1 (7 bases). The CDR3 runs to 16 residues. Germline CDR1 reads LNHDA; CDR2 reads SQIVND (reference sequence). Trimming removed 6 bases from V and 4 bases from J, with 18 bases in between. The CDR3 loop is CASRLKTQGGTGELFF. CDR3 sequence (DNA): TGTGCCAGTAGACTGAAGACTCAGGGGGGCACCGGGGAGCTGTTTTTT. Complete variable domain (other parts from reference TRBV19 and TRBJ2-2): DGGITQSPKYLFRKEGQNVTLSCEQNLNHDAMYWYRQDPGQGLRLIYYSQIVNDFQKGDIAEGYSVSREKKESFPLTVTSAQKNPTAFYLCASRLKTQGGTGELFFGEGSRLTVL.

There are a few counts of this clonotype. This may be a read error: a much more frequent sequence differs by one nucleotide. This chain links TRBV18 with TRBJ2-3; no clear D gene. The CDR3 consists of 15 residues. Germline assignment: CDR1 KGHSH and CDR2 LQKENI. This CDR3 is CASSPRMRSTDMQYF. The CDR3 nucleotides read TGTGCCAGCTCACCCCGGATGAGGAGCACAGATATGCAGTATTTT.

At least ten counts were recorded for this clonotype. The CDR3 DNA sequence: TGCAGCGCCCGACAGGGGGGGAATTCACCCCTCCACTTT. Protein: CSARQGGNSPLHF. This chain connects TRBV29-1 to TRBJ1-6, with 9 nucleotides matching TRBD1. The CDR3 consists of 13 residues. The germline gives CDR1 SQVTM, CDR2 ANQGSEA. Losses at the gene ends were 7 bases for V and 7 bases for J; bases not matched to a gene: 5.

This clonotype was detected only a few times. The junction shows a germline mismatch at one end, possibly a read error. The rearrangement links TRBV9 to TRBJ1-6; D gene uncertain. Germline values: CDR1 SGDLS, CDR2 YYNGEE. The CDR3 totals 15 residues. For the CDR3, the DNA is TGTGCCAGCAACGTAGAGGGCCAGGATAATTCACCCCTCCACTTT. Protein sequence: CASNVEGQDNSPLHF.

The J gene is TRBJ2-7, the V gene TRBV29-1; 7 nucleotides agree with TRBD1. This CDR3 spans 12 amino acids. Germline CDR1 reads SQVTM; CDR2 reads ANQGSEA. After removal of 6 bases from V and 2 bases from J, the junction contained 4 bases not matched to a gene. The CDR3 DNA is TGCAGCGTGGTGGGGACAGCCTACGAGCAGTACTTC. This gives the protein CSVVGTAYEQYF.

At least ten counts were recorded for this clonotype. DNA of the CDR3: TGCGCCAGCAGCTCATCAGGGGCGACCACCGGGGAGCTGTTTTTT. It codes for CASSSSGATTGELFF. The rearrangement uses TRBV4-1 and TRBJ2-2, with D possibly matching TRBD1 (6 bases). Germline CDR1 reads MGHRA; CDR2 reads YSYEKL. The CDR3 consists of 15 residues. V was clipped by 5 bases and J by 4 bases, with 14 bases between them.

The V gene is TRBV3-1, the J gene TRBJ1-1; 8 nucleotides line up with TRBD1. Germline CDR1 is LGHDT and CDR2 is YNNKEL (reference sequence). The length of the CDR3 is 13 residues. Losses at the gene ends were 11 bases for V and 6 bases for J; bases not matched to a gene: 11. The DNA of the CDR3 is TGTGCCGGAATGACAGGGGCCCCAGCTGAAGCTTTCTTT. It codes for CAGMTGAPAEAFF.

This clonotype was seen at least ten times. V usage is TRBV28 and J usage is TRBJ1-1; a possible D gene is TRBD1 (6 bases). Germline V gene data show CDR1 as MDHEN and CDR2 as SYDVKM. The V gene lost 9 bases and the J gene lost 3 bases, with 14 bases spanning the gap. The CDR3 length is 13 residues. In DNA, the CDR3 is TGTGCCAGTCAAACAGGGATGGACACTGAAGCTTTCTTT. Translating it yields CASQTGMDTEAFF.

Many counts were recorded for this clonotype. The chain uses TRBV2 and TRBJ1-1; D gene ambiguous. Deletions cut 5 bases from V and 1 base from J, with 8 bases between. The CDR3 covers 13 residues. Per germline, CDR1 SNHLY and CDR2 FYNNEI. CDR3 DNA: TGTGCCAGCAGTCTCGAGTCGAACACTGAAGCTTTCTTT. This sequence encodes CASSLESNTEAFF. The full variable domain, completed using reference TRBV2 and TRBJ1-1, is EPEVTQTPSHQVTQMGQEVILRCVPISNHLYFYWYRQILGQKVEFLVSFYNNEISEKSEIFDDQFSVERPDGSNFTLKIRSTKLEDSAMYFCASSLESNTEAFFGQGTRLTVV.

This chain uses TRBV9 with TRBJ2-7; D might be TRBD2 (6 bases). The CDR3 contains 15 residues. Germline CDR1 reads SGDLS; CDR2 reads YYNGEE. The V end lost 4 bases, the J end lost 5 bases, and 19 bases lay between the germline ends. This chain's CDR3 is CASSPGLGSRHEQYF. As DNA, the CDR3 is TGTGCCAGCAGCCCGGGACTCGGGTCCAGGCACGAGCAGTACTTC. Complete variable domain (other parts from reference TRBV9 and TRBJ2-7): DSGVTQTPKHLITATGQRVTLRCSPRSGDLSVYWYQQSLDQGLQFLIQYYNGEERAKGNILERFSAQQFPDLHSELNLSSLELGDSALYFCASSPGLGSRHEQYFGPGTRLTVT.

In this sample, this clonotype turned up many times. J is TRBJ1-1 and V is TRBV6-1, with D unclear. CDR1 is MNHNS and CDR2 is SASEGT in the germline V gene. The ends were cut back, 3 bases at V and 1 base at J, with 6 bases in the middle. The CDR3 length is 13 residues. CDR3 DNA: TGTGCCAGCAGTGACAGCAAGAACACTGAAGCTTTCTTT. Protein product: CASSDSKNTEAFF.

The sample holds many counts of this clonotype. The rearrangement joins TRBV7-9 to TRBJ2-7; D may be TRBD2 (7 bases). This CDR3 is built from 16 residues. The V and J ends lost 0 bases and 3 bases respectively, with 15 bases between them. The germline CDR1 and CDR2 sequences are SEHNR and FQNEAQ (reference sequence). CDR3 in DNA: TGTGCCAGCAGCTTAGCGCTGGGGGGGCCTGGCTACGAGCAGTACTTC. Its protein is CASSLALGGPGYEQYF.

The V gene is TRBV29-1, the J gene TRBJ1-1; 9 bases are shared with TRBD1. From germline, CDR1 is SQVTM and CDR2 ANQGSEA. CDR3 length: 13 amino acids. Germline trimming cut 7 bases from V and 11 bases from J; bases unmatched to any gene: 14. The CDR3 coding sequence is TGCAGCGCTCGTCCGGGACAGGGTAGGGATGCTTTCTTT. This translates into CSARPGQGRDAFF.

This clonotype was counted ten times or more. This chain joins TRBV2 and TRBJ1-1; no clear D gene. This CDR3 spans 13 amino acids. Per the germline V gene, CDR1 is SNHLY and CDR2 is FYNNEI. The ends were cut back, 7 bases at V and 5 bases at J, with 14 bases in the middle. The CDR3 nucleotides read TGTGCCAGCATAGAAACAGTGCGTACTGAAGCTTTCTTT. This encodes CASIETVRTEAFF.

J is TRBJ1-4 and V is TRBV2, with D possibly being TRBD1 (6 bases). Germline loops: CDR1 SNHLY, CDR2 FYNNEI. The ends were cut back, 7 bases at V and 4 bases at J, with 13 bases in the middle. The CDR3 contains 14 residues. CDR3 protein: CASNYRQDNEKLFF. The CDR3 bases are TGTGCCAGCAACTACCGACAGGATAATGAAAAACTGTTTTTT. Combining the CDR3 with reference TRBV2 and TRBJ1-4 gives the whole variable domain EPEVTQTPSHQVTQMGQEVILRCVPISNHLYFYWYRQILGQKVEFLVSFYNNEISEKSEIFDDQFSVERPDGSNFTLKIRSTKLEDSAMYFCASNYRQDNEKLFFGSGTQLSVL.

This clonotype showed up many times. The chain recombines TRBV6-1 with TRBJ2-1, with TRBD2 identical over 8 bases. V lost 4 bases and J lost 6; bases outside the gene matches: 8. This CDR3 contains 15 residues. Germline loops: CDR1 MNHNS, CDR2 SASEGT. As DNA, the CDR3 is TGTGCCAGCAGTGCCCCAAGAGCGGGGGCCAATGAGCAGTTCTTC. The encoded protein is CASSAPRAGANEQFF.

This clonotype came up many times. The chain is built from TRBV14 and TRBJ2-7, with no clear D. The V gene's germline CDR1 is SGHDN and CDR2 FVKESK. Trimming stripped 3 bases from V and 0 bases from J, with 3 bases between. The CDR3 spans 12 residues. The CDR3 coding sequence is TGTGCCAGCAGCCAGGCCTCCTACGAGCAGTACTTC. Amino acids: CASSQASYEQYF.

This clonotype has a count of ten or more. The chain employs TRBV7-3 and TRBJ1-1; D call uncertain. Germline V CDR1 and CDR2: SGHTA, FQGTGA. This CDR3 is 15 amino acids long. V lost 0 bases, J lost 0 bases, and 8 bases lay in between. In nucleotides, the CDR3 is TGTGCCAGCAGCTTAACGCGGGATTTGAACACTGAAGCTTTCTTT. This sequence encodes CASSLTRDLNTEAFF.

This clonotype was picked up many times. The gene calls are TRBV6-2 or TRBV6-3 and TRBJ2-1; the match to TRBD2 covers 9 bases. V was clipped by 2 bases and J by 1 base; unmatched bases: 24. Germline assignment: CDR1 MNHEY and CDR2 SVGEGT. This CDR3 has 23 amino acids. The CDR3 region is CASSYDGTTAGLAGPYSYNEQFF. CDR3 in DNA: TGTGCCAGCAGTTACGATGGGACCACGGCGGGGCTAGCGGGGCCCTATTCCTACAATGAGCAGTTCTTC.

This clonotype was counted only a few times. The V and J genes are TRBV27 and TRBJ2-7; the D is unclear. CDR3 length equals 14 residues. Germline CDR1 MNHEY, CDR2 SMNVEV (reference sequence). V was trimmed by 2 bases and J by 2 bases, leaving 10 bases between them. CDR3 sequence: CASSLLQNTYEQYF. CDR3 bases: TGTGCCAGCAGTTTACTACAAAATACCTACGAGCAGTACTTC.